This passage covers 17 T cell receptor beta chains from one sample sequenced in a study of blood T cell repertoires in COVID-19. TCRdb's table, derived via immunoSEQ multiplex PCR, lists solely in-frame clones and lacks some. The sample yields 200,000 to 250,000 clones, roughly 87% seen once. The sample was PBMCs or T cells enriched from blood (not recorded which). The receptors stem from a man under 40 in a cohort exposed to, infected with or recovered from COVID-19 (not recorded which).

The rearrangement uses TRBV10-3 and TRBJ2-7; 9 positions match TRBD1. Germline CDR1 is ENHRY and CDR2 is SYGVKD. With V trimmed by 10 bases and J by 6 bases, 16 bases remained unmatched. CDR3 length: 15 residues. CDR3 in amino acids: CATTLGGTGYSEQYF. The CDR3 nucleotides read TGTGCCACCACTTTGGGGGGGACAGGGTATAGCGAGCAGTACTTC.

This chain links TRBV21-1 with TRBJ1-5; the table calls TRBD1, which could not be checked here. TRBV21-1 is a pseudogene. CDR3 length: 16 residues. CDR3 loop: CASTMVGTEINQPQHF. In nucleotides, the CDR3 is TGTGCCAGCACCATGGTCGGGACAGAAATTAATCAGCCCCAGCATTTT.

The V and J genes are TRBV12-3 or TRBV12-4 and TRBJ1-1; 7 bases align to TRBD1. This CDR3 is 13 amino acids long. The junction had 5 bases not matched to a gene; V was cut back by 6 bases and J by 4 bases. The CDR3 protein is CASRLTGSTEAFF. The CDR3 coding sequence is TGTGCCAGCAGACTGACAGGGAGCACTGAAGCTTTCTTT.

J is TRBJ2-2 and V is TRBV10-3, with 8 bases identical to TRBD2. The junction had 15 bases not matched to a gene; V was cut back by 6 bases and J by 0 bases. The CDR3 covers 19 residues. Germline V gives CDR1 ENHRY, CDR2 SYGVKD. The CDR3 reads CAIRTLAGRLEANTGELFF. CDR3 DNA sequence: TGTGCCATCAGGACCTTAGCGGGACGGTTGGAGGCGAACACCGGGGAGCTGTTTTTT.

This chain connects TRBV4-1 to TRBJ1-6; D gene unclear. This CDR3 comprises 17 residues. Germline V CDR1 and CDR2: MGHRA, YSYEKL. V shed 6 bases and J shed 0 bases, with 15 bases lying between them. This CDR3 reads CASRLRSESSYNSPLHF. The CDR3 coding sequence is TGCGCCAGCAGACTCCGCAGCGAGAGCTCCTATAATTCACCCCTCCACTTT.

CDR3 sequence reads: CASRQIQGSTDTQYF. The CDR3 nucleotides are TGCGCCAGCAGACAAATACAGGGAAGCACAGATACGCAGTATTTT. The rearrangement links TRBV10-2 to TRBJ2-3; the D gene is possibly TRBD1 (6 bases). Trimming removed 6 bases at V and 0 bases at J, with 13 bases between. The CDR3 has 15 residues. Germline V gives CDR1 WSHSY, CDR2 SAAADI.

V and J are TRBV23-1 and TRBJ2-1, with 8 positions matching TRBD2. TRBV23-1 is noted as an ORF with a role that remains uncertain. The J segment lost 15 bases and the V segment lost 2 bases, leaving 12 bases of the junction unmatched. The CDR3 has 14 residues. Here the CDR3 DNA reads TGCGCCAGCAGTCAACACCTTCGCGGGAGGAGGCGGTTCTTC. This codes for CASSQHLRGRRRFF.

This rearrangement joins TRBV9 to TRBJ1-1; 8 positions match TRBD1. Germline CDR1 and CDR2: SGDLS and YYNGEE. There are 15 residues in the CDR3. J was trimmed by 11 bases and V by 0 bases; bases with no gene match: 12. DNA for the CDR3: TGTGCCAGCAGCGTAGAGGCAGGGGGCGAATTGAGGGCTTTCTTT. Translated: CASSVEAGGELRAFF. The entire variable domain, with the rest obtained from reference TRBV9 and TRBJ1-1, is as follows: DSGVTQTPKHLITATGQRVTLRCSPRSGDLSVYWYQQSLDQGLQFLIQYYNGEERAKGNILERFSAQQFPDLHSELNLSSLELGDSALYFCASSVEAGGELRAFFGQGTRLTVV.

This clone showed up just once. The chain uses TRBV5-4 and TRBJ1-1; 7 nucleotides align to TRBD1. CDR3 length: 15 residues. Germline CDR1 SGHNT, CDR2 YYREEE (reference sequence). V lost 0 bases to trimming and J lost 4 bases; unmatched junction nucleotides: 6. The CDR3 spells CASSLADRWATEAFF. DNA of the CDR3: TGTGCCAGCAGCTTGGCGGACAGGTGGGCCACTGAAGCTTTCTTT.

As DNA, the CDR3 is TGTGCCAGCAGCTACGGACAGGCCATCTCTGGAAACACCATATATTTT. Translated: CASSYGQAISGNTIYF. The V gene is TRBV7-8, the J gene TRBJ1-3; 7 bases line up with TRBD1. The CDR3 spans 16 residues. Per the germline V gene, CDR1 is SGHVS and CDR2 is FQNEAQ. Trimming removed 4 bases from V and 0 bases from J; junction bases left unmatched: 6.

This chain joins TRBV6-5 and TRBJ2-2; 10 nucleotides agree with TRBD1. Trimming cost V 4 bases and J 4 bases; bases outside gene matches: 6. The CDR3 runs 16 residues. Per the germline V gene, CDR1 is MNHEY and CDR2 is SVGAGI. CDR3 sequence: CASSSPGQGITGELFF. The CDR3, as DNA: TGTGCCAGCAGTTCGCCGGGACAGGGGATCACCGGGGAGCTGTTTTTT.

V is TRBV27 and J is TRBJ2-3; D is undetermined. The CDR3 extends over 14 amino acids. The germline V gene has CDR1 MNHEY and CDR2 SMNVEV (reference sequence). V lost 6 bases, J lost 3 bases, and 13 bases lay in between. CDR3 loop: CASSPLVRTDTQYF. CDR3 sequence (DNA): TGTGCCAGCAGCCCACTGGTCCGGACAGATACGCAGTATTTT.

The V call is TRBV4-1, the J call TRBJ2-1, with 10 bases matching TRBD2. V shed 0 bases, J shed 2 bases, and the junction held 4 bases outside the gene matches. CDR3 length: 17 amino acids. Germline CDR1 MGHRA, CDR2 YSYEKL. This CDR3 is CASSQDIAGGPYNEQFF. The DNA of the CDR3 is TGCGCCAGCAGCCAAGATATAGCGGGAGGTCCCTACAATGAGCAGTTCTTC.

The V and J genes are TRBV27 and TRBJ2-7, with a weak D call TRBD1 (5 bases). V was clipped by 5 bases and J by 4 bases, with 18 bases between them. This CDR3 contains 15 residues. CDR1 is MNHEY, CDR2 SMNVEV, per germline (reference sequence). CDR3 sequence reads: CASSQGAGMGYEQYF. The CDR3 bases are TGTGCCAGCAGTCAAGGGGCAGGGATGGGTTACGAGCAGTACTTC.

This clone was detected only once. The genes are TRBV9 and TRBJ2-1, with TRBD2 matching over 11 bases. The CDR3 spans 16 residues. Germline V CDR1 and CDR2: SGDLS, YYNGEE. The V segment lost 0 bases and the J segment 7 bases; nucleotides outside the gene matches: 6. The CDR3 loop reads CASSVELASGRNEQFF. The CDR3 DNA reads as TGTGCCAGCAGCGTAGAGCTAGCTAGCGGGAGGAATGAGCAGTTCTTC.

This rearrangement joins TRBV6-2 or TRBV6-3 to TRBJ1-4; possibly TRBD1 for D (5 bases). There are 15 residues in the CDR3. The germline V gene has CDR1 MNHEY and CDR2 SVGEGT. With 5 bases removed from V and 3 bases from J, the gap between germline ends came to 13 bases. The DNA for the CDR3 is TGTGCCAGCAGTACGGGGACTCGGGCTAATGAAAAACTGTTTTTT. It specifies CASSTGTRANEKLFF.

The rearrangement links TRBV7-8 to TRBJ1-3; D is uncertain. V lost 4 bases to trimming and J lost 4 bases, with 17 bases between them. Germline CDR1 SGHVS, CDR2 FQNEAQ. The CDR3 is made up of 16 amino acids. The CDR3 bases are TGTGCCAGCAGCTACCTGGACTCCTTGGAAGGAAACACCATATATTTT. Its translation: CASSYLDSLEGNTIYF.